This TCR beta chain was retrieved from a study of T cells in Graves' hyperthyroidism and ophthalmopathy. Study-level background: Peripheral blood was collected at initial diagnosis, before any treatment.

The study excluded patients with uncontrolled infection, other autoimmune disease, pregnancy or lactation. Between the trimmed V and J ends, which lost 4 bases and 4 bases, there was a span of 20 bases. CDR1 is MGHRA, CDR2 YSYEKL, per germline. CDR3 length: 16 residues. Amplified regions were TCR beta CDR3 sequences from RNA transcripts. The TCR CDR3 first-round RT-PCR relied on the HTBI primer set. TCRdb re-analysed the multiplex PCR reads in MiXCR, keeping a single row per CDR3 protein. Altogether over 400,000 distinct CDR3 sequences are present, roughly 14% being singletons, with the ten largest covering under 15%. General observations from the study: The model predicted ophthalmopathy a median roughly six months before onset.

Ten or more counts support this clonotype. Its target is unknown. Sample: blood. The V gene is TRBV4-1, the J gene TRBJ2-7; D uncertain. The receptor was derived from a man younger than 35 with Graves' ophthalmopathy. CDR3 nucleotides: TGCGCCAGCAGCCCCAAGGCGAAATGGCAAGTATACGAGCAGTACTTC. This sequence encodes CASSPKAKWQVYEQYF.